This T cell receptor (beta chain) appears in the sequencing data of a study of T cell changes during pregnancy in multiple sclerosis. Method: immunoSEQ multiplex PCR; TCRdb's copy keeps in-frame clones and lacks some. The table lists fewer than 65,000 clones, 80% to 95% of them singletons. V gave up 3 bases and J gave up 4 bases; unmatched junction bases: 8. CDR1 LGHNA and CDR2 YNFKEQ come from the germline V gene. This CDR3 has 15 residues. The chain links TRBV4-2 to TRBJ2-7; 8 bases align to TRBD1. Sequenced here: CD4+ T cells from peripheral blood mononuclear cells, sampled after pregnancy. The clonotype was recovered from a female donor with multiple sclerosis, enrolled in a pregnancy study. DNA for the CDR3: TGTGCCAGCAGCCATCTTACAGGGGGAATTTACGAGCAGTACTTC. Residues: CASSHLTGGIYEQYF.